Presented here are 7 T cell receptor beta chains from one specimen sequenced in a study of cytomegalovirus exposure and HLA in healthy donors. Use of 60 Vbeta and 13 Jbeta primers characterized the PCR. Only in-frame clones appear in the TCRdb table, and some are missing; sequencing was by immunoSEQ multiplex PCR. This table has roughly 100,000 clones, 75% to 85% appearing once. The sequenced sample consisted of PBMCs. The origin of the receptors is a woman in her thirties or forties in good health and CMV-seronegative.

The chain employs TRBV5-1 and TRBJ2-7; D possibly corresponds to TRBD2 (5 bases). V was clipped by 4 bases and J by 5 bases, with 31 bases between them. Germline V gives CDR1 SGHRS, CDR2 YFSETQ. The CDR3 runs to 19 residues. The CDR3 here is CASSPGPGMRSVDRHEQYF. In DNA, the CDR3 is TGCGCCAGCAGCCCAGGCCCCGGGATGCGATCGGTGGACCGACACGAGCAGTACTTC.

This clone was recorded a few times. The CDR3 DNA reads as TGCGCCAGCAGCTTAGGACAGATGAACACTGAAGCTTTCTTT. The encoded protein is CASSLGQMNTEAFF. The rearrangement links TRBV5-1 to TRBJ1-1; D perhaps matches TRBD1 (6 bases). The CDR3 length is 14 residues. Trimming left V 2 bases short and J 0 bases short, with 8 bases between. CDR1 is SGHRS, CDR2 YFSETQ, per germline.

This clone was detected once. The chain couples TRBV18 to TRBJ1-1; 8 nucleotides align to TRBD1. The V gene end was trimmed by 4 bases and the J gene end by 4 bases; junction bases not matched to a gene: 8. CDR3 length: 15 amino acids. Germline V gene lookup returns CDR1 KGHSH and CDR2 LQKENI. In DNA form, the CDR3 reads TGTGCCAGCTCACTCCACGTCGGACAGGGCACTGAAGCTTTCTTT. Translation: CASSLHVGQGTEAFF.

With respect to this clone: The junction does not match germline at one end; this may be a read error. This rearrangement joins TRBV5-1 to TRBJ1-1; 10 nucleotides line up with TRBD1. Per the germline V gene, CDR1 is SGHRS and CDR2 is YFSETQ. The length of the CDR3 is 18 residues. The CDR3 sequence: CASSSMTGTGVVNTEAFF. The CDR3 region has the DNA TGCGCCAGCAGCTCGATGACTGGGACAGGGGTGGTGAATACTGAAGCTTTCTTT.

This sequence joins TRBV6-1 and TRBJ1-3; D gene uncertain. Trimming removed 9 bases from V and 1 base from J, with 16 bases in between. CDR3 length equals 15 residues. Per germline, CDR1 MNHNS and CDR2 SASEGT. The CDR3 spells CASGSGVLSGNTIYF. DNA for the CDR3: TGTGCCAGTGGATCAGGTGTATTATCTGGAAACACCATATATTTT.

V usage is TRBV6-6 and J usage is TRBJ1-2; 9 bases map to TRBD1. J was trimmed by 2 bases and V by 4 bases; bases with no gene match: 5. Germline CDR1 MNHNY, CDR2 SVGAGI (reference sequence). The CDR3 has 15 amino acids. The CDR3 DNA reads as TGTGCCAGCAGTTGGGGACAGGGAACAAACTATGGCTACACCTTC. This encodes CASSWGQGTNYGYTF.

This chain connects TRBV6-5 to TRBJ2-2; D gene uncertain. V was pared by 5 bases and J by 4 bases, with 11 bases between. CDR3 length: 14 residues. Germline assignment: CDR1 MNHEY and CDR2 SVGAGI. CDR3 amino acids: CASSQSSITGELFF. DNA for the CDR3: TGTGCCAGCAGTCAGTCCTCAATCACCGGGGAGCTGTTTTTT.